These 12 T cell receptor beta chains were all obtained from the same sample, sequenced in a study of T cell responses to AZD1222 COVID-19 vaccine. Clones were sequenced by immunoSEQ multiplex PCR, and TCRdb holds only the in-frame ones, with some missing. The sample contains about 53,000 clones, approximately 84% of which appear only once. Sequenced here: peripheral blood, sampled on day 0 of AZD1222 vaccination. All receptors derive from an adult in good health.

CDR3 DNA: TGCGCCAGCAGCTCTTCCGGGGTTGAAGCTTTCTTT. Residues: CASSSSGVEAFF. The chain joins TRBV5-1 to TRBJ1-1, with D unclear. V shed 3 bases and J shed 7 bases, with 10 bases lying between them. This CDR3 contains 12 residues. Germline-derived CDR1 and CDR2 are SGHRS and YFSETQ.

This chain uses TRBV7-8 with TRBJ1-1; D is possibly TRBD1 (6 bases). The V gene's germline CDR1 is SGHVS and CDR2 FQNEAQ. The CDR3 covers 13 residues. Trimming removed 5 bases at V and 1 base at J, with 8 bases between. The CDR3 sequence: CASSTDRNTEAFF. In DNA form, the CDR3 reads TGTGCCAGCAGCACGGACAGGAACACTGAAGCTTTCTTT.

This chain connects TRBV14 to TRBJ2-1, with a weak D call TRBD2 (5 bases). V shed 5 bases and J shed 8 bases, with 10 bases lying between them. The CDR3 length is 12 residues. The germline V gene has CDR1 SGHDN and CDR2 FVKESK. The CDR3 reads CASSTTNHEQFF. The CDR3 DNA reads TGTGCCAGCAGCACGACTAACCATGAGCAGTTCTTC.

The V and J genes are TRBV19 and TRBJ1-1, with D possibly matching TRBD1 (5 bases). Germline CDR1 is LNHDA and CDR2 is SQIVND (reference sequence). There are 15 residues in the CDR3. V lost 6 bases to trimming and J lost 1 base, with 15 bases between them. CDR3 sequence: CASREDNRANTEAFF. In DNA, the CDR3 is TGTGCCAGTAGGGAGGACAATCGAGCGAACACTGAAGCTTTCTTT.

CDR3 coding DNA: TGTGCCAGCGAGCAAGGGGGGGTTAGCAATCAGCCCCAGCATTTT. Its translation: CASEQGGVSNQPQHF. This chain connects TRBV28 to TRBJ1-5, with D perhaps matching TRBD1 (6 bases). Germline CDR1 is MDHEN and CDR2 is SYDVKM. V lost 8 bases, J lost 0 bases, and 14 bases lay in between. This CDR3 contains 15 residues.

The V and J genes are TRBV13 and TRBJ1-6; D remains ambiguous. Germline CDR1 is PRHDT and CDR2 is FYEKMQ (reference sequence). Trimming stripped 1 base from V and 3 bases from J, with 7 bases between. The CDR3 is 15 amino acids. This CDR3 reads CASSLEGFYNSPLHF. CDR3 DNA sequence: TGTGCCAGCAGCTTAGAGGGCTTCTATAATTCACCCCTCCACTTT.

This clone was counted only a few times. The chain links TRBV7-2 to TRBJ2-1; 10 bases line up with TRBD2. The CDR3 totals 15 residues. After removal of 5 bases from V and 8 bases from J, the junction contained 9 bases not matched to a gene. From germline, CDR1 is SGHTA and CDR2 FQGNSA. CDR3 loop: CASSLGTSAVYEQFF. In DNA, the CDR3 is TGTGCCAGCAGCCTGGGGACTAGCGCGGTGTATGAGCAGTTCTTC.

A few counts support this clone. The CDR3 protein is CASSSWRNSPLHF. The CDR3 coding sequence is TGTGCCAGCAGCTCCTGGCGGAATTCACCCCTCCACTTT. V usage is TRBV7-9 and J usage is TRBJ1-6; D gene uncertain. V was trimmed by 4 bases and J by 7 bases, leaving 8 bases between them. The CDR3 runs 13 residues. Germline assignment: CDR1 SEHNR and CDR2 FQNEAQ (reference sequence).

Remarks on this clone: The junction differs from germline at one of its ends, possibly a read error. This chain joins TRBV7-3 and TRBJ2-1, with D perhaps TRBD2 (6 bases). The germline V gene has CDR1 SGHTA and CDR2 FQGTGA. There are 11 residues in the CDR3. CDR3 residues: CASSFGGERFF. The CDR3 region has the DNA TGTGCCAGCAGCTTCGGCGGGGAGCGGTTCTTC.

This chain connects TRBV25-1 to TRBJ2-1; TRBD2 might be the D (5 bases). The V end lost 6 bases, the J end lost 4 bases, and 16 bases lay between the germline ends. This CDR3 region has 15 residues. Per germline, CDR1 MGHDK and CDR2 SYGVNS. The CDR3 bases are TGTGCCAGCAGGGACTCCCCGGCGGATTACAATGAGCAGTTCTTC. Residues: CASRDSPADYNEQFF.

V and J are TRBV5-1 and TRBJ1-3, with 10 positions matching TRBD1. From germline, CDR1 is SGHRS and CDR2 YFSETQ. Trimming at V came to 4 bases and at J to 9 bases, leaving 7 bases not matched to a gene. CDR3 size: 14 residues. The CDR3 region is CASSTGTGDGTIYF. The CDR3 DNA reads TGCGCCAGCAGCACCGGGACAGGGGATGGCACCATATATTTT.

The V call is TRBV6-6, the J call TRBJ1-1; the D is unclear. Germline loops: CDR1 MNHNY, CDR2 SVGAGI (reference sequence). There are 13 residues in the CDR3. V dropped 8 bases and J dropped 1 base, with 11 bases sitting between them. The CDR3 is CASGRGTNTEAFF. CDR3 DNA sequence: TGTGCCAGCGGACGGGGAACGAACACTGAAGCTTTCTTT.